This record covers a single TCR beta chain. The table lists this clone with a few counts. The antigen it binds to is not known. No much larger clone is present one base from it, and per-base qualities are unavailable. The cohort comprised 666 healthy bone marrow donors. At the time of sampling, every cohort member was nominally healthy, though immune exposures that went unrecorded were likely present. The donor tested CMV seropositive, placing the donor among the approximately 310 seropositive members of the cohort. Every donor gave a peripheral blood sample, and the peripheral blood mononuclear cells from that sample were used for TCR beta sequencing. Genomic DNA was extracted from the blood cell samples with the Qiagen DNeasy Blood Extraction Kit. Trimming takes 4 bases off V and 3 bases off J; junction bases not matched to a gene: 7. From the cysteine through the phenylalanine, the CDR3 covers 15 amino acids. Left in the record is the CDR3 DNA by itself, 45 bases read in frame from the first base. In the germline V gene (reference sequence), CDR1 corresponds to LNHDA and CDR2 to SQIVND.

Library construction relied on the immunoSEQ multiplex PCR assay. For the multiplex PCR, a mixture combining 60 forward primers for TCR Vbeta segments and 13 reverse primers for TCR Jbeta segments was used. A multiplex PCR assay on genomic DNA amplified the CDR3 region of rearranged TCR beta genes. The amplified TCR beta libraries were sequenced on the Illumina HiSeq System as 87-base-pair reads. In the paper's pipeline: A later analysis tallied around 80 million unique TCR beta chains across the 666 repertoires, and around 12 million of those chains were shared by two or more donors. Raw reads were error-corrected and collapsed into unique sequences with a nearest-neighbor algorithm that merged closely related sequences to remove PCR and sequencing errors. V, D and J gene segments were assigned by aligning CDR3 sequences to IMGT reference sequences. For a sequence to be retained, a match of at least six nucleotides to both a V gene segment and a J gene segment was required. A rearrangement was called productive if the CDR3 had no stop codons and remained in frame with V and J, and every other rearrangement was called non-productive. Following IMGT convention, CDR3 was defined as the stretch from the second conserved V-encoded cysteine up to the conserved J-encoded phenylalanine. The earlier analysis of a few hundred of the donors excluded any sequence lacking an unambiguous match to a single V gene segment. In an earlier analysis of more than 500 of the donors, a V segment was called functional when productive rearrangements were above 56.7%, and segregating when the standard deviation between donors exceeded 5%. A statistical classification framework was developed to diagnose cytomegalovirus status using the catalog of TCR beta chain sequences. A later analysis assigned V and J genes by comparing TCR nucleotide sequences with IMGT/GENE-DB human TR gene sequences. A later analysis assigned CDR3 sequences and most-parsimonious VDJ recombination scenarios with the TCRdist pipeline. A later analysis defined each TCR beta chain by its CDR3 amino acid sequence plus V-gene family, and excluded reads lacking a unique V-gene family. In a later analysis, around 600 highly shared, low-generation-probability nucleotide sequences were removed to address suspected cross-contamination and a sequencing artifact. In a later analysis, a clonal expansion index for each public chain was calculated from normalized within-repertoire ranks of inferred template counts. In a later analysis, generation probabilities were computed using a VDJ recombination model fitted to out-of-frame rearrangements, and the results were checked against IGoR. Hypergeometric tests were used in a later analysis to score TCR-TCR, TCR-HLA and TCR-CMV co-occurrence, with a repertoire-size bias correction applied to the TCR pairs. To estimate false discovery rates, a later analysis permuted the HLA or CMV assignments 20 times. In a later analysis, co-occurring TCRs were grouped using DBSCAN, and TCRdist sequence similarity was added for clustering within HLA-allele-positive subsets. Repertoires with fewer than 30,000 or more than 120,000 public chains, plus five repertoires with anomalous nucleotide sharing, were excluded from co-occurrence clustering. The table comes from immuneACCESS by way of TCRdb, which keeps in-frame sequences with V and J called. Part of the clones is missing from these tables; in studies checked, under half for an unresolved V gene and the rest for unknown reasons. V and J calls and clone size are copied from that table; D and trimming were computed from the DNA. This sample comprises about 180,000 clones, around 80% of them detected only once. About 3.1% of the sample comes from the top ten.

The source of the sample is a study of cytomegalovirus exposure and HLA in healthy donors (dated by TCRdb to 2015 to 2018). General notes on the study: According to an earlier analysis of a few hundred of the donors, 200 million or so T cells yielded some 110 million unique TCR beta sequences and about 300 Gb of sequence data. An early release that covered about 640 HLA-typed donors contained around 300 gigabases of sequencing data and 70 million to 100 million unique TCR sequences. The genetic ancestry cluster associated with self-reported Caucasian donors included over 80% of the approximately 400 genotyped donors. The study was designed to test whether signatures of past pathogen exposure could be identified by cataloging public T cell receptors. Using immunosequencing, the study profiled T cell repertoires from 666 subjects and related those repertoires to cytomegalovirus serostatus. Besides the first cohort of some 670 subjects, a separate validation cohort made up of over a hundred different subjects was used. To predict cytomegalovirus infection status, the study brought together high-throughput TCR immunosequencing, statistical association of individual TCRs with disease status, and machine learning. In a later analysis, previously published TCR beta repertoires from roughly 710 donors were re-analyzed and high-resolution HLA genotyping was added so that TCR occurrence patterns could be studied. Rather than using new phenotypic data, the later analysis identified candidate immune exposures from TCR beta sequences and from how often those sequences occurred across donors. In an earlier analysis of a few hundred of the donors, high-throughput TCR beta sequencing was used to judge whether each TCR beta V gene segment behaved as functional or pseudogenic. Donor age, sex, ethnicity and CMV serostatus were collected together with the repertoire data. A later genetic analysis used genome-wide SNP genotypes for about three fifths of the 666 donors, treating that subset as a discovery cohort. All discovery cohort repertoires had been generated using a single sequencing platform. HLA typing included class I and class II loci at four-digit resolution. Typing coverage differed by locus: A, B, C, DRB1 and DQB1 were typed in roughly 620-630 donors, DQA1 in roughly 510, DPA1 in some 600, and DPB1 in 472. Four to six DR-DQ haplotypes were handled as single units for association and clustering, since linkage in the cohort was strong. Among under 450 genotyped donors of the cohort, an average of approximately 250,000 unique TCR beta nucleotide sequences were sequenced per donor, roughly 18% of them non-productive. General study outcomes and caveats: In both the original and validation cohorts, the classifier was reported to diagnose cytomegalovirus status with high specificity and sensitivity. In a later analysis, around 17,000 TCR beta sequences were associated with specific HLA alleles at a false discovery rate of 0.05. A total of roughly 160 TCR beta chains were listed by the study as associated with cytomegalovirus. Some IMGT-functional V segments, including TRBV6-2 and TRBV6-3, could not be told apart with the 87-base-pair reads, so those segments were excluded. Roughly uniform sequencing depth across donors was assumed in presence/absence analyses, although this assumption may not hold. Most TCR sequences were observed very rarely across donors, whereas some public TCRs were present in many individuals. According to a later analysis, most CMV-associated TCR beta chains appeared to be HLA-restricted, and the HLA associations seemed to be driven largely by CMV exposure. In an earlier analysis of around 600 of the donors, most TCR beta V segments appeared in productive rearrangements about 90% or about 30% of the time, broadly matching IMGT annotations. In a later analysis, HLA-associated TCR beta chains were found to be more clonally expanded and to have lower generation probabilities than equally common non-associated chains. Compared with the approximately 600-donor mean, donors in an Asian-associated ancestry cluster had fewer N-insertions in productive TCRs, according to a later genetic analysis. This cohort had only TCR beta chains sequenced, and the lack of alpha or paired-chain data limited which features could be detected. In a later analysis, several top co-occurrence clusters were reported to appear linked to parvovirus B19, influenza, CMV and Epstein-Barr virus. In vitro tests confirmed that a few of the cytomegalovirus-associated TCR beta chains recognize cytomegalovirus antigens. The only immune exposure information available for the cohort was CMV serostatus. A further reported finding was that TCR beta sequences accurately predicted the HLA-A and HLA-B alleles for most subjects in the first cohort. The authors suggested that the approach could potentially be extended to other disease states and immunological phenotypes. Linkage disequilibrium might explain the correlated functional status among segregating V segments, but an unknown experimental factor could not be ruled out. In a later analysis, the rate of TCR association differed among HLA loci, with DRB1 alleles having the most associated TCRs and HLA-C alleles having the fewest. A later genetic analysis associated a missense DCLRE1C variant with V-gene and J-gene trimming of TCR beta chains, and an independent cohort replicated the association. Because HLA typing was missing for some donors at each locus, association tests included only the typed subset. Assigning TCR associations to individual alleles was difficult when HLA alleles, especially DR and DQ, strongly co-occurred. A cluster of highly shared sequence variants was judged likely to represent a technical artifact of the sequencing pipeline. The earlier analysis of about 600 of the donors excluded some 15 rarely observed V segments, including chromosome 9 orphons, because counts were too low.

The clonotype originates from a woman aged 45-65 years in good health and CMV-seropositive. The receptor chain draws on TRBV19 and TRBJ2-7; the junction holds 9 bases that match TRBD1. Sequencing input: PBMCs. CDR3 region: CASSTAGTGNYEQYF. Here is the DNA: TGTGCCAGTAGTACCGCCGGGACAGGGAACTACGAGCAGTACTTC.